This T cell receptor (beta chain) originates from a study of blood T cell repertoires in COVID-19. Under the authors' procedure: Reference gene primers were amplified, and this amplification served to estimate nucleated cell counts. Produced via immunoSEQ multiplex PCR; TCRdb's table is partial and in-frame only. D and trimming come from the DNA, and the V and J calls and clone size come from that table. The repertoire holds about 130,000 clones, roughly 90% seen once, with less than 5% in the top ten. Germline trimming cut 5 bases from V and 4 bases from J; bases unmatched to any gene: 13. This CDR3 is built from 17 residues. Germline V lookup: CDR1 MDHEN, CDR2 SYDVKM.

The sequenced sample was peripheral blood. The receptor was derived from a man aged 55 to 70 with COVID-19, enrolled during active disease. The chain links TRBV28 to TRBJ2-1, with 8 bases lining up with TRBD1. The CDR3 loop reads CASSRGLEDRVYNEQFF. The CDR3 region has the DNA TGTGCCAGCAGTAGGGGTTTAGAGGACAGGGTGTACAATGAGCAGTTCTTC.